This T cell receptor (beta chain) stems from a study of neoadjuvant nivolumab and ipilimumab in lung cancer. Study-wide results and limits: Blood richness before therapy tracked richness in tumors resected after neoadjuvant therapy.

CDR1 and CDR2 from the germline V gene are LNHDA and SQIVND (reference sequence). This CDR3 comprises 15 residues. The ends lost 3 bases at V and 8 bases at J; junction bases unmatched: 9. Points on this clone: What it binds is not known.

Some clones are missing from TCRdb's copy, which holds only in-frame ones; the method was immunoSEQ multiplex PCR. Altogether about 18,000 clones are present, 87% being singletons, with the ten largest covering over 2%. The genes are TRBV19 and TRBJ1-4; 7 nucleotides line up with TRBD1. Source: peripheral blood, taken before neoadjuvant nivolumab, alone or with ipilimumab. The TCR comes from an adult with non-small cell lung cancer. The CDR3 DNA follows: TGTGCCAGTAGTATCACCGCCTCGGGACAGGAAAAACTGTTTTTT. Translating it yields CASSITASGQEKLFF.